This T cell receptor (beta chain) was found in a study of cytomegalovirus exposure and HLA in healthy donors. PCR was performed using 60 Vbeta and 13 Jbeta primers. The method was immunoSEQ multiplex PCR; TCRdb's version includes in-frame clones alone and lacks a portion of them. Of about 200,000 clones listed, around 86% were seen once; the top ten hold 1.3%. CDR3 length: 14 amino acids. V was trimmed by 1 base and J by 3 bases, leaving 10 bases between them. Germline V gene sequence: CDR1 SGHRS, CDR2 YFSETQ. The V and J genes are TRBV5-1 and TRBJ1-2, with D possibly matching TRBD1 (6 bases). Sequencing used PBMCs. The source is a man aged 25-45 years in good health and CMV-seronegative. CDR3 sequence: CASSLIGGDYGYTF. The CDR3 DNA sequence: TGCGCCAGCAGCTTGATAGGGGGAGACTATGGCTACACCTTC.